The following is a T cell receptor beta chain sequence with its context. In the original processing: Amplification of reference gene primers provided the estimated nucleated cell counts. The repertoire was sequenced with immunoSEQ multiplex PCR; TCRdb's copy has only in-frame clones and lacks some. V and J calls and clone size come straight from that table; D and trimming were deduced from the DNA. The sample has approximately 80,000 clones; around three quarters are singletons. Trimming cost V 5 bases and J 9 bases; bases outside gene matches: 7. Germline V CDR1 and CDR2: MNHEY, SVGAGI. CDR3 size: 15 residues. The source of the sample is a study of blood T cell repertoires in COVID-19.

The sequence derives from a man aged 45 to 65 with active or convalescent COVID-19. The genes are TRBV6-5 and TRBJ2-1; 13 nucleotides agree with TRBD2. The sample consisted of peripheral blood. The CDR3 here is CASSRLAGGSSEQFF. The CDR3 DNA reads TGTGCCAGCAGTAGACTAGCGGGGGGTAGTAGTGAGCAGTTCTTC.